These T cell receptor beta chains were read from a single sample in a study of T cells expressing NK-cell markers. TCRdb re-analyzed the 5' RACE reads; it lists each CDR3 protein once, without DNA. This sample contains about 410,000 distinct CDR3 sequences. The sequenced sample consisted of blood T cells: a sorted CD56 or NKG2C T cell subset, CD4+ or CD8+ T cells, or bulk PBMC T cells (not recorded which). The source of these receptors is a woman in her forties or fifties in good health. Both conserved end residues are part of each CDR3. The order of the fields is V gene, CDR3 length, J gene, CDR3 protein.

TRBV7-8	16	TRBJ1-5	CASSLFGTVSNQPQHF
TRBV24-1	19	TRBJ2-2	CATSDFGTSGQTNTGELFF
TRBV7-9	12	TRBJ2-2	CASSGEIGELFF
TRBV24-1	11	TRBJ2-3	CATRYADTQYF
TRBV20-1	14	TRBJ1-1	CSARDSDTNTEAFF
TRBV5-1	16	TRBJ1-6	CASSQTPGQGGSPLHF
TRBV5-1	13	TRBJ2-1	CASSRDRGLEQFF
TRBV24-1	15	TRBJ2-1	CATSDAGLSYNEQFF
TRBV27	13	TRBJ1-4	CASSLPGGEKLFF
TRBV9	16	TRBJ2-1	CASTIGTSGEDDEQFF
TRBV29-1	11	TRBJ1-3	CSAREGEPIYF
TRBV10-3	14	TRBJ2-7	CAISEPGGTYEQYF
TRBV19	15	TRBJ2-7	CASSTQAGGRSEQYF
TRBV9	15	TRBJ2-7	CASSGASGNPLEQYF
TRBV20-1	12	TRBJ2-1	CSARGQGTERFF
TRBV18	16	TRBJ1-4	CASSPVVFGDNEKLFF
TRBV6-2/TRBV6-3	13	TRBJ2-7	CASSYSKIYEQYF
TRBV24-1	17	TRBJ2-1	CATSDPGLAGGGNEQFF
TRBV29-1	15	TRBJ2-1	CSVEGTGGFNNEQFF
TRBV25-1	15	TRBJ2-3	CASSDNGGPLDTQYF
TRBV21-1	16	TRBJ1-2	CASSGRANRGRVGYTF
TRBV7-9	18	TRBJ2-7	CASSWEASGPSGPYEQYF
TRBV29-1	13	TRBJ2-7	CSVGDSRTYEQYF
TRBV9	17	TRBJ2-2	CASSVAGQGIIGRELFF
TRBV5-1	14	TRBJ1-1	CASSRTDGNTEAFF
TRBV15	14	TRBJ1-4	CATSGGTPGEKLFF
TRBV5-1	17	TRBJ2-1	CASSLGRREGLGNEQFF
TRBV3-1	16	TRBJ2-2	CASSQLLPGRTGELFF
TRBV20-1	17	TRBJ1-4	CSASAGTGQKTNEKLFF
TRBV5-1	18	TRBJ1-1	CASSPGLNPPRQGTEAFF
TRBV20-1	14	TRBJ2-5	CSAGLLAGSETQYF
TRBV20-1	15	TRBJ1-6	CSARSGKGLNSPLHF
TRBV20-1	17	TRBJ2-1	CSAVPGLAGGLYNEQFF
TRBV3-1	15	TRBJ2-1	CASSHLAGFTNEQFF
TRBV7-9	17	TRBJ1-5	CASSSAHGGFGNQPQHF